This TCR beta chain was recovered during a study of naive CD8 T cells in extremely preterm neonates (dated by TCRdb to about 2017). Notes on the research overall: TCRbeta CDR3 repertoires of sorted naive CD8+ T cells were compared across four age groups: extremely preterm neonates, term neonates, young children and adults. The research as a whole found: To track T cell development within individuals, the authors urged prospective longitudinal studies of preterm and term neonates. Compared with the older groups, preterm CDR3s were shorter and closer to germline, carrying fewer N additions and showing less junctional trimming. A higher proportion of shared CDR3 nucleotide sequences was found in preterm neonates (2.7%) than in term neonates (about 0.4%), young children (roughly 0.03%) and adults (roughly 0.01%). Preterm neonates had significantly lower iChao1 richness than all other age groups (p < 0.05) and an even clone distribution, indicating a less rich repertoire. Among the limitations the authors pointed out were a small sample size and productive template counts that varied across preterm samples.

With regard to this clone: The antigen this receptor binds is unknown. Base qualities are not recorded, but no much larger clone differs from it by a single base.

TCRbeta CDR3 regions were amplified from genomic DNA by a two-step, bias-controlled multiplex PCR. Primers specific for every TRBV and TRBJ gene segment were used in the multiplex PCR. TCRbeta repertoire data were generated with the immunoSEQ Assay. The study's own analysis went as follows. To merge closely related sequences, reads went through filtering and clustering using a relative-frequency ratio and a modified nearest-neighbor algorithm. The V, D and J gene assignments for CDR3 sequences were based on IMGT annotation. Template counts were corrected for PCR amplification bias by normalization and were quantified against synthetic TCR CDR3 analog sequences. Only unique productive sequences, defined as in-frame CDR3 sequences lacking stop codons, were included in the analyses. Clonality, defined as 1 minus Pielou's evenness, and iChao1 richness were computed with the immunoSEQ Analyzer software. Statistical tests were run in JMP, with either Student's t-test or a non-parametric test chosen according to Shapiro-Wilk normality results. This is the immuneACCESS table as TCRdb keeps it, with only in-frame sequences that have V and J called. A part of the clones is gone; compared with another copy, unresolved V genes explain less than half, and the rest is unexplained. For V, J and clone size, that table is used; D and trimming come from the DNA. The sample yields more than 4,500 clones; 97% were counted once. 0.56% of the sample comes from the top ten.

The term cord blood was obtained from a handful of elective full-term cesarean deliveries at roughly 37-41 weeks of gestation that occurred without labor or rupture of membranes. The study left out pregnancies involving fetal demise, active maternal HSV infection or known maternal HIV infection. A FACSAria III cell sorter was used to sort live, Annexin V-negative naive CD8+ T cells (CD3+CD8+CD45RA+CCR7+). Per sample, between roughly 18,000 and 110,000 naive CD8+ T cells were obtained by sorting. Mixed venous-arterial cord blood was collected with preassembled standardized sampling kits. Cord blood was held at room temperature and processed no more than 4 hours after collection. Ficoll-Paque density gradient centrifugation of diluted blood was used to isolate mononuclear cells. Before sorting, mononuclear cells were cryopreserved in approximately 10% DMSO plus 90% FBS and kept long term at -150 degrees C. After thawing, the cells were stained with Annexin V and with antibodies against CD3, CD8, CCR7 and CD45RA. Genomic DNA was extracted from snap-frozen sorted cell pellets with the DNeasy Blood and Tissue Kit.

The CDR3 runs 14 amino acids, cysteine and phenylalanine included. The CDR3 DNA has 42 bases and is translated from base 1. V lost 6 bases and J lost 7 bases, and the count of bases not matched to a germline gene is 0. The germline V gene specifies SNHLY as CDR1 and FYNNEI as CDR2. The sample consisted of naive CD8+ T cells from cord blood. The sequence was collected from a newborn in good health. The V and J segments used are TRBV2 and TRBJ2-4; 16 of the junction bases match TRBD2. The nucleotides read TGTGCCAGCAGGGGACTAGCGGGAGGGAACATTCAGTACTTC. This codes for CASRGLAGGNIQYF. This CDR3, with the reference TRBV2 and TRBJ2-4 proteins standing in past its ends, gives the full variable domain EPEVTQTPSHQVTQMGQEVILRCVPISNHLYFYWYRQILGQKVEFLVSFYNNEISEKSEIFDDQFSVERPDGSNFTLKIRSTKLEDSAMYFCASRGLAGGNIQYFGAGTRLSVL.